Shown below are 4 T cell receptor beta chains from a single sample sequenced in a study of shared clonotypes between healthy human individuals. TCRdb's copy holds only in-frame clones and misses some; the assay was immunoSEQ multiplex PCR. The repertoire holds around 300,000 clones, with 80% to 90% as singletons. The sequenced material came from memory CD8+ T cells sorted from blood. The subset: CD45RO+ cells pooled with CCR7-negative TemRA cells. Source of these receptors: a man between 18 and 35 years old in good health.

This clone was seen a single time. The chain joins TRBV10-3 to TRBJ1-6, with 7 bases identical to TRBD1. V shed 3 bases and J 3 bases; nucleotides not matched to a gene: 11. The CDR3 totals 18 residues. Germline assignment: CDR1 ENHRY and CDR2 SYGVKD. CDR3 in DNA: TGTGCCATCAGTGATTTTAGGGGACAGCCCTACTATAATTCACCCCTCCACTTT. Protein sequence: CAISDFRGQPYYNSPLHF.

V gene TRBV23-1 combines with J gene TRBJ2-3; D uncertain. TRBV23-1 is an open reading frame, and its role is uncertain. V was cut by 7 bases and J by 6 bases, with 17 bases left in between. The CDR3 is 14 residues long. CDR3 in amino acids: CASTFETNGDTQYF. In nucleotides, the CDR3 is TGCGCCAGCACGTTCGAGACCAATGGGGATACGCAGTATTTT.

V gene TRBV6-1 combines with J gene TRBJ2-7, with D unclear. This CDR3 is built from 13 residues. Germline CDR1 reads MNHNS; CDR2 reads SASEGT. V was shortened by 4 bases and J by 5 bases, with 12 bases between the two germline ends. The CDR3, as DNA: TGTGCCAGCAGTGGGTGGGGATATAACGAGCAGTACTTC. Encoded protein: CASSGWGYNEQYF.

The chain joins TRBV10-3 to TRBJ1-5; 7 nucleotides match TRBD1. The junction had 30 bases not matched to a gene; V was cut back by 7 bases and J by 0 bases. Germline lookup yields CDR1 ENHRY and CDR2 SYGVKD. The CDR3 spans 23 residues. For the CDR3, the DNA is TGTGCCATCACCCCAACGGGACAGACGAACCTCCTACGAACCTTTTATAGCAATCAGCCCCAGCATTTT. It specifies CAITPTGQTNLLRTFYSNQPQHF.